Sequencing of this T cell receptor (beta chain) was carried out in a study of siplizumab effects on memory and regulatory T cells. General study points: Sequences below about 10^-5 frequency were poorly captured. As a result, only a minor fraction of alloreactive clones mapped to unstimulated subsets. Greater diversity than memory cells seemed evident in naive T cells, which also appeared to be major alloresponse contributors.

A word on this clone: What it binds is unknown.

Some clones are missing from TCRdb's copy, which holds only in-frame ones; the method was immunoSEQ multiplex PCR. Altogether tens of thousands of clones are present, 88% being singletons, with the ten largest covering about 1.5%. The origin of this receptor is a human donor in good health. Input material: Tregs sorted from blood.

CDR3 bases: TGTGCCAGCAGCCAAAAGGGGGTGAGGGAGGAGGACAATGAGCAGTTCTTC. Translation: CASSQKGVREEDNEQFF. The chain links TRBV21-1 to TRBJ2-1. TRBV21-1 is tagged as a pseudogene. CDR3 length: 17 amino acids.